This T cell receptor beta chain originates from a study of cytomegalovirus exposure and HLA in healthy donors. Study overall: In an earlier analysis, 95 million to 130 million unique TCR beta sequences were found from approximately 170 million T cells. Among the 300 to 400 donors who were genotyped, around 77% fell in the genetic ancestry cluster that is associated with self-reported Caucasian donors.

The study ran its PCR with 60 Vbeta and 13 Jbeta primers. Generated by immunoSEQ multiplex PCR, the TCRdb table keeps only in-frame clones and is missing some. Among about 170,000 clones, approximately 84% were seen once, and the ten largest hold approximately 2.3%. Material for sequencing was PBMCs. The receptor's source is a man aged 18 to 35 in good health and CMV-seropositive.

CDR3 residues: CASSPNRDRVYEQYF. In DNA form, the CDR3 reads TGTGCCAGCTCACCCAACCGGGACAGGGTCTACGAGCAGTACTTC. The chain recombines TRBV18 with TRBJ2-7; 9 nucleotides align to TRBD1. The CDR3 sequence is 15 residues long. CDR1 is KGHSH and CDR2 is LQKENI in the germline V gene. Trimming at V came to 3 bases and at J to 3 bases, leaving 6 bases not matched to a gene.